These 12 T cell receptor beta chains were sequenced from one sample in a study of CD8 T cells in Susac syndrome. Random hexamers served to reverse transcribe about 0.45 to 1 ug RNA. TCRdb processed the immunoSEQ multiplex PCR reads anew with MiXCR; each CDR3 protein has one entry. The table has approximately 270,000 distinct CDR3 sequences, approximately 92% seen once. The sample was CD4+ T cells from PBMCs. The receptor set was obtained from a human donor with multiple sclerosis.

The V gene is TRBV7-3, the J gene TRBJ1-1; no definite D call. V was shortened by 5 bases and J by 3 bases, with 10 bases between the two germline ends. CDR3 length: 13 amino acids. Per the germline V gene, CDR1 is SGHTA and CDR2 is FQGTGA. The CDR3 DNA reads as TGTGCCAGCAGCGCCACATTTGACACTGAAGCTTTCTTT. This gives the protein CASSATFDTEAFF.

This chain uses TRBV6-1 with TRBJ2-3; 7 bases match TRBD1. V lost 3 bases, J lost 9 bases, and 9 bases stayed unmatched. The CDR3 loop spans 14 amino acids. Germline V gene sequence: CDR1 MNHNS, CDR2 SASEGT. The CDR3 DNA is TGTGCCAGCAGTGAGCTTAAGACAGGGAACACGCAGTATTTT. As protein: CASSELKTGNTQYF.

This chain links TRBV14 with TRBJ1-1; the match to TRBD1 covers 7 bases. CDR1 SGHDN and CDR2 FVKESK come from the germline V gene. Trimming cost V 1 base and J 8 bases; bases outside gene matches: 10. CDR3 length: 15 residues. The CDR3 DNA follows: TGTGCCAGCAGCCAAGCGACAGGGAGGACTAAGGAAGCTTTCTTT. Its protein is CASSQATGRTKEAFF.

The chain uses TRBV7-9 and TRBJ1-5, with TRBD1 identical over 8 bases. The CDR3 has 15 residues. V lost 5 bases, J lost 3 bases, and 6 bases stayed unmatched. Germline-derived CDR1 and CDR2 are SEHNR and FQNEAQ (reference sequence). This CDR3 is CASSQGQVINQPQHF. The CDR3 DNA reads as TGTGCCAGCAGCCAGGGACAGGTGATCAATCAGCCCCAGCATTTT.

The chain recombines TRBV14 with TRBJ1-2; TRBD1 agrees at 8 bases. The length of the CDR3 is 16 residues. The J segment lost 8 bases and the V segment lost 1 base, leaving 12 bases of the junction unmatched. In germline, CDR1 is SGHDN, CDR2 FVKESK. The chain's CDR3 is CASSQAPGTGGAGYTF. The CDR3 region has the DNA TGTGCCAGCAGCCAAGCACCTGGGACAGGCGGAGCAGGCTACACCTTC.

The chain has TRBV20-1 and TRBJ1-6, with a possible D match to TRBD1 (5 bases). Trimming shortened V by 8 bases and J by 8 bases, and 7 bases separated the two germline ends. This CDR3 has 10 amino acids. The germline V gene has CDR1 DFQATT and CDR2 SNEGSKA (reference sequence). Written as DNA, the CDR3 is TGCAGTCCGGGGCATTCACCCCTCCACTTT. This encodes CSPGHSPLHF.

This chain joins TRBV27 and TRBJ2-6, with unresolved D. Trimming took 1 base from V and 0 from J, leaving 10 bases between them. The length of the CDR3 is 17 residues. Germline V CDR1 and CDR2: MNHEY, SMNVEV (reference sequence). In DNA, the CDR3 is TGTGCCAGCAGTTTATACGCCAGCAACTCTGGGGCCAACGTCCTGACTTTC. Translating it yields CASSLYASNSGANVLTF.

A single count supports this clonotype. The chain has TRBV29-1 and TRBJ2-1; no firm D call. The CDR3 runs to 13 residues. Deletions cut 2 bases from V and 4 bases from J, with 9 bases between. Germline CDR1 SQVTM, CDR2 ANQGSEA. The CDR3 loop is CSVENSAYNEQFF. In DNA, the CDR3 is TGCAGCGTTGAAAACTCGGCGTACAATGAGCAGTTCTTC.

The rearrangement uses TRBV19 and TRBJ2-1; no definite D call. CDR1 is LNHDA and CDR2 is SQIVND in the germline V gene (reference sequence). Trimming took 7 bases from V and 9 from J, leaving 13 bases between them. The CDR3 is made up of 12 amino acids. The CDR3 region is CASNGPTSEQFF. The DNA of the CDR3 is TGTGCCAGTAACGGACCCACAAGTGAGCAGTTCTTC.

The gene calls are TRBV11-3 and TRBJ1-2, with unresolved D. The V and J ends lost 0 bases and 8 bases respectively, with 13 bases between them. Germline loops: CDR1 SGHNT, CDR2 YENEEA. The CDR3 is 14 amino acids. CDR3 protein: CASSLDGGGWGYTF. DNA of the CDR3: TGTGCCAGCAGCTTAGACGGCGGTGGATGGGGCTACACCTTC. Full variable domain (outside the CDR3, taken from reference TRBV11-3 and TRBJ1-2): EAGVVQSPRYKIIEKKQPVAFWCNPISGHNTLYWYLQNLGQGPELLIRYENEEAVDDSQLPKDRFSAERLKGVDSTLKIQPAELGDSAVYLCASSLDGGGWGYTFGSGTRLTVV.

The rearrangement links TRBV4-2 to TRBJ1-4; D might be TRBD1 (5 bases). Germline CDR1 is LGHNA and CDR2 is YNFKEQ. V lost 0 bases to trimming and J lost 7 bases, with 12 bases between them. This CDR3 comprises 15 residues. The chain's CDR3 is CASSQDPGGVEKLFF. CDR3 nucleotide sequence: TGTGCCAGCAGCCAAGACCCTGGGGGAGTTGAAAAACTGTTTTTT.

The CDR3 protein is CASNRDNSPLHF. As DNA, the CDR3 is TGTGCCAGCAATAGAGATAATTCACCCCTCCACTTT. The chain recombines TRBV5-6 with TRBJ1-6, with D hard to call. The CDR3 runs to 12 residues. CDR1 is SGHDT and CDR2 is YYEEEE in the germline V gene. V was shortened by 6 bases and J by 5 bases, with 6 bases between the two germline ends.